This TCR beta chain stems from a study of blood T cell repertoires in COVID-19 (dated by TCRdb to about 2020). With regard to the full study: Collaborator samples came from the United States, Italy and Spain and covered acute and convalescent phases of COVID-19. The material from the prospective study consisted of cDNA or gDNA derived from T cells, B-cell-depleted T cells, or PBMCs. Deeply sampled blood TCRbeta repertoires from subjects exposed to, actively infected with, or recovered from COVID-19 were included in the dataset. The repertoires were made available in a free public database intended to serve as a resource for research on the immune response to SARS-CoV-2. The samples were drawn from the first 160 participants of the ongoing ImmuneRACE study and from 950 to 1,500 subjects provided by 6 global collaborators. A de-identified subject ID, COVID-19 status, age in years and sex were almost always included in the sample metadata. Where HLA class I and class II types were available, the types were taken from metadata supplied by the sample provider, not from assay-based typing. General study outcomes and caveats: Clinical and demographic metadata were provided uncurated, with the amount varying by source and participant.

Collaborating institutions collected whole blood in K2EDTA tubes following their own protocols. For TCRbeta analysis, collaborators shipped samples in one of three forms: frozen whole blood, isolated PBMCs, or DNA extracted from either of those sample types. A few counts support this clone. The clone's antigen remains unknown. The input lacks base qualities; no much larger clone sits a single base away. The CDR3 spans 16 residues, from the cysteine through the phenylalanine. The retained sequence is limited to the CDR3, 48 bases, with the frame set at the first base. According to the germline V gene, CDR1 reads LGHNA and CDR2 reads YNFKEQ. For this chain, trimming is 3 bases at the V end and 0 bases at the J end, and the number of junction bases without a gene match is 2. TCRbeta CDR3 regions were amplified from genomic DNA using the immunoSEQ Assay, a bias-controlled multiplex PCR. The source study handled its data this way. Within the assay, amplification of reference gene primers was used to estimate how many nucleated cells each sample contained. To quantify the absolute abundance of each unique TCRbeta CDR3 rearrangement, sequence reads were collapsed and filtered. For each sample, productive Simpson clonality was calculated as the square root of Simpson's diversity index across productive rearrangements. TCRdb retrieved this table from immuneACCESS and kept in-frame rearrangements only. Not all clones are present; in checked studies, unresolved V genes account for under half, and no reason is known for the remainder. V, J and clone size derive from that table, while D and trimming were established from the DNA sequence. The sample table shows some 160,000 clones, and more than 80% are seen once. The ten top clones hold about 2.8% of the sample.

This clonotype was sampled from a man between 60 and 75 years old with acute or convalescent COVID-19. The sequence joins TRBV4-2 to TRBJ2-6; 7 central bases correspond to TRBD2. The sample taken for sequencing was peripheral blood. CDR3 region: CASSQGGGSGANVLTF. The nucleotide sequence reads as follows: TGTGCCAGCAGCCAGGGCGGGGGCTCTGGGGCCAACGTCCTGACTTTC.